This T cell receptor beta chain was identified during a study of breast tumors, draining lymph nodes, adjacent tissues. Study-wide points: Most tumor T cells seemingly derive from lymph node, then expand in tumor. Tumor TCR diversity was below lymph nodes but above nontumor tissue. That most tumor T cells come from lymph nodes remained unproven.

Axillary draining lymph nodes of breast cancer patients supplied the node samples. One entry per CDR3 protein results from TCRdb running MiXCR on the multiplex PCR reads. The sample yields 200,000 to 250,000 distinct CDR3 sequences, around 32% seen once. Germline CDR1 SNHLY, CDR2 FYNNEI. The V and J ends lost 8 bases and 4 bases respectively, with 12 bases between them. This CDR3 spans 13 amino acids. At least ten counts were recorded for this clonotype. The antigen is not known. The V gene is TRBV2, the J gene TRBJ2-1; perhaps TRBD2 as D (5 bases). What was sequenced was axillary lymph node tissue. The TCR comes from a female donor with breast cancer. Some clones in this sample may be carry-over from other donors' samples. This CDR3 is CASSRTAYNEQFF. In DNA form, the CDR3 reads TGTGCCAGCTCCCGGACTGCTTACAATGAGCAGTTCTTC. Using reference TRBV2 and TRBJ2-1 for the parts outside the CDR3, the full variable domain is EPEVTQTPSHQVTQMGQEVILRCVPISNHLYFYWYRQILGQKVEFLVSFYNNEISEKSEIFDDQFSVERPDGSNFTLKIRSTKLEDSAMYFCASSRTAYNEQFFGPGTRLTVL.